One T cell receptor beta chain is described in this entry. The CDR3 runs 14 residues. The V gene lost 2 bases and the J gene lost 2 bases, with 10 bases spanning the gap. Germline V CDR1 and CDR2: LNHNV, YYDKDF (reference sequence). Per sample, a minimum of 6.5 million PBMCs were isolated. A J-beta primer mix and a sample-barcoded 5' primer were used in a second PCR of roughly 7 to 12 cycles. From the 5' RACE reads, TCRdb called clonotypes with MiXCR, one entry per CDR3 protein. The sample records roughly 2 million distinct CDR3 sequences, 49% being singletons. The sample belongs to a study of blood T cells in healthy people across ages. About the study: Capturing about one barcoded beta molecule per two T cells was achieved by template switching.

The receptor's source is a woman between 40 and 50 years old in good health. The J gene is TRBJ2-7, the V gene TRBV15; D is uncertain. Sequences were obtained from blood. Written as DNA, the CDR3 is TGTGCCACCAGCAGAAGCCATTCGGCCTACGAGCAGTACTTC. This translates into CATSRSHSAYEQYF.